The next 6 T cell receptor beta chains were all read from a single sample in a study of identical twins. MiXCR was run by TCRdb on the 5' RACE reads, yielding one entry per CDR3 protein. The sample carries 450,000 or so distinct CDR3 sequences, around a sixth recorded once. Sequencing was carried out using naive T cells sorted from blood. These TCRs come from a man between 45 and 60 years old in good health.

The chain links TRBV30 to TRBJ2-5, with D possibly matching TRBD2 (6 bases). Looked up from germline, CDR1 is GTSNPN and CDR2 is SVGIG (reference sequence). The CDR3 has 13 residues. The ends were cut back, 4 bases at V and 4 bases at J, with 13 bases in the middle. The CDR3 DNA reads TGTGCCTGGATGGTTAGCGGAGGAGAGACCCAGTACTTC. This gives the protein CAWMVSGGETQYF.

The table lists this clonotype with a few counts. V and J are TRBV5-1 and TRBJ1-2, with D possibly being TRBD1 (6 bases). The CDR3 runs 14 residues. Trimming left V 4 bases short and J 2 bases short, with 12 bases between. Germline values: CDR1 SGHRS, CDR2 YFSETQ. CDR3 residues: CASSPPGGNYGYTF. Here the CDR3 DNA reads TGCGCCAGCAGCCCCCCCGGGGGCAACTATGGCTACACCTTC.

The chain carries TRBV21-1 and TRBJ2-5; the D segment call TRBD2 is taken from the table without a DNA check. TRBV21-1 is a known pseudogene. The CDR3 runs to 14 residues. The CDR3 protein is CASSKVGGQETQYF. As DNA, the CDR3 is TGTGCCAGCAGCAAAGTCGGCGGGCAAGAGACCCAGTACTTC.

This clonotype was counted between two and nine times. V and J are TRBV12-3 or TRBV12-4 and TRBJ2-1; weak D call: TRBD2 (6 bases). The CDR3 extends over 13 amino acids. The V end lost 6 bases, the J end lost 5 bases, and 11 bases lay between the germline ends. CDR3: CASSIGTHNEQFF. The DNA for the CDR3 is TGTGCCAGCAGCATCGGGACTCACAATGAGCAGTTCTTC.

In this sample, this clonotype turned up a few times. This chain joins TRBV12-3 or TRBV12-4 and TRBJ2-5; D is perhaps TRBD1 (7 bases). This CDR3 is built from 16 residues. Deletions cut 1 base from V and 2 bases from J, with 14 bases between. CDR3 sequence: CASSLGGAGGQETQYF. In DNA, the CDR3 is TGTGCCAGCAGTTTAGGAGGTGCAGGGGGGCAAGAGACCCAGTACTTC.

This clonotype was recorded many times. Here the CDR3 DNA reads TGTGCCAGCTCACCATTGATGACCCAGGGATGGACTGAAGCTTTCTTT. This gives the protein CASSPLMTQGWTEAFF. This chain connects TRBV18 to TRBJ1-1; perhaps TRBD1 as D (5 bases). With 2 bases removed from V and 5 bases from J, the gap between germline ends came to 18 bases. Germline V gene data show CDR1 as KGHSH and CDR2 as LQKENI. The CDR3 has 16 residues. The variable domain in full, with the rest retrieved from reference TRBV18 and TRBJ1-1, is NAGVMQNPRHLVRRRGQEARLRCSPMKGHSHVYWYRQLPEEGLKFMVYLQKENIIDESGMPKERFSAEFPKEGPSILRIQQVVRGDSAAYFCASSPLMTQGWTEAFFGQGTRLTVV.